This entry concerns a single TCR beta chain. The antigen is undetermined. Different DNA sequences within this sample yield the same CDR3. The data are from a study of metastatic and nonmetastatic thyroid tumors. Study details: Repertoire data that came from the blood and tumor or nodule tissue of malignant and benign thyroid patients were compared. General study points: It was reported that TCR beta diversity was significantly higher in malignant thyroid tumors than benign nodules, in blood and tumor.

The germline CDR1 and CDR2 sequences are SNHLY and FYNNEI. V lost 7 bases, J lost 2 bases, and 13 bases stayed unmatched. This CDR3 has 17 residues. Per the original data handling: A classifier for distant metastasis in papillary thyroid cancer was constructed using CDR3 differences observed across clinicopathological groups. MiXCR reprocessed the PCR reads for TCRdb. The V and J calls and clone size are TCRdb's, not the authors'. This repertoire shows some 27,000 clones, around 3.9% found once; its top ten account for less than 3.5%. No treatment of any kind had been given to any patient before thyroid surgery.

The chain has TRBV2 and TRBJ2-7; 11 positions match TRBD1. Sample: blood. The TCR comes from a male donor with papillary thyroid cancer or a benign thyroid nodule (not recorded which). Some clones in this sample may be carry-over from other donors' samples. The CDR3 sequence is CASNIIGGTGGPYEQYF. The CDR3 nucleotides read TGTGCCAGCAACATTATTGGGGGGACAGGGGGACCCTACGAGCAGTACTTC.